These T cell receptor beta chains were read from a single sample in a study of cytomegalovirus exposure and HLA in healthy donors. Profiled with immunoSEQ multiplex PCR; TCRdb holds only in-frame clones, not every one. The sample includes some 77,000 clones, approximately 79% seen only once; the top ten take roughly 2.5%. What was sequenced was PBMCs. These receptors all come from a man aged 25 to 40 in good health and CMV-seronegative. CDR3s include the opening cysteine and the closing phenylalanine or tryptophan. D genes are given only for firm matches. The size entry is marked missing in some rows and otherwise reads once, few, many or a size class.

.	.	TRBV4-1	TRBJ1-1	CASSHFIRGNTEAFF	TGCGCCAGCAGCCATTTCATACGGGGGAACACTGAAGCTTTCTTT
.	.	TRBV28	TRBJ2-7	CASSSSRPGDRFTLPYEQYF	TGTGCCAGCAGTTCCTCTCGGCCGGGAGACAGATTTACGTTGCCCTACGAGCAGTACTTC
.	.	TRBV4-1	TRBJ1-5	CASSQEIPTVSNQPQHF	TGCGCCAGCAGCCAAGAGATCCCGACAGTGAGCAATCAGCCCCAGCATTTT
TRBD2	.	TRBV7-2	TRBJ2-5	CASSFGGGETQYF	TGTGCCAGCAGCTTCGGCGGGGGAGAGACCCAGTACTTC
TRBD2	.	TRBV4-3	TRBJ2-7	CASSQEGTSDEQYF	TGCGCCAGCAGCCAAGAAGGGACTAGTGATGAGCAGTACTTC
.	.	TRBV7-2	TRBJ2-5	CASSLDPVVVAQYF	TGTGCCAGCAGCTTAGACCCGGTGGTGGTGGCCCAGTACTTC
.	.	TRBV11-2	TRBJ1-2	CASSLGPGYGYTF	TGTGCCAGCAGCTTAGGCCCAGGGTATGGCTACACCTTC
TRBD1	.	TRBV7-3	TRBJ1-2	CASSLGTGYGYTF	TGTGCCAGCAGCTTAGGGACAGGGTATGGCTACACCTTC
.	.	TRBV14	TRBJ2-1	CASSQFRGLHNEQFF	TGTGCCAGCAGCCAATTTAGGGGACTGCACAATGAGCAGTTCTTC
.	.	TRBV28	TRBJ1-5	CASGRGASQPQHF	TGTGCCAGCGGGCGGGGGGCGTCGCAGCCCCAGCATTTT
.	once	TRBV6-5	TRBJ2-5	CASSQHQQGKETQYF	TGTGCCAGCAGTCAACACCAACAGGGTAAAGAGACCCAGTACTTC
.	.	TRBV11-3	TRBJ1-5	CASSLVRQLSNQPQHF	TGTGCCAGCAGCTTAGTAAGACAGCTTAGCAATCAGCCCCAGCATTTT
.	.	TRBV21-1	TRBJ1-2	CASSFGSKVLWGYTF	TGTGCCAGCAGCTTTGGGAGTAAAGTACTATGGGGCTACACCTTC
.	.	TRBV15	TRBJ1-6	CATSREGGELHF	TGTGCCACCAGCAGAGAAGGGGGGGAACTCCACTTT
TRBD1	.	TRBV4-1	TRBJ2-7	CASSQGGGTGQHEQYF	TGCGCCAGCAGCCAGGGAGGTGGGACAGGGCAACACGAGCAGTACTTC
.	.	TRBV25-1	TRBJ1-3	CATSRAAGNTIYF	TGTGCCACCTCCAGGGCCGCTGGAAACACCATATATTTT
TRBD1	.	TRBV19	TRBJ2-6	CASSKDRGTGSGANVLTF	TGTGCCAGTAGTAAGGACAGGGGAACGGGGTCAGGGGCCAACGTCCTGACTTTC
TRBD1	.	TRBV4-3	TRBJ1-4	CASSQSWGQINEKLFF	TGCGCCAGCAGCCAAAGCTGGGGACAGATTAATGAAAAACTGTTTTTT
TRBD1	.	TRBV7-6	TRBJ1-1	CASSSTPGTGLEAFF	TGTGCCAGCAGCTCAACCCCCGGGACAGGGCTTGAAGCTTTCTTT
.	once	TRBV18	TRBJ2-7	CASSAGQTYEQYF	TGTGCCAGCTCAGCCGGACAAACCTACGAGCAGTACTTC